This T cell receptor (beta chain) was sequenced for a study of identical twins. Whole-study findings and limits: For out-of-frame alpha sequences shared by twins, low generation probability was in excess. Invariant MAIT and iNKT cells could partly confound zero-insertion analyses.

This clonotype was detected many times. The antigen is unknown. Each donor was a healthy Caucasian. MiXCR was run by TCRdb on the 5' RACE reads, yielding one entry per CDR3 protein. The profile shows about 810,000 distinct CDR3 sequences, 9% to 15% of them singletons. Per the germline V gene, CDR1 is SQVTM and CDR2 is ANQGSEA. The J segment lost 0 bases and the V segment lost 3 bases, leaving 12 bases of the junction unmatched. The CDR3 spans 18 residues. These data were also filed under a second study, of yellow fever vaccine responses in identical twins.

Source material: PBMCs. The receptor was derived from a woman younger than 35 in good health. The J gene is TRBJ2-1, the V gene TRBV29-1, with TRBD2 matching 9 bases. The CDR3 region is CSVDGASGTPSSYNEQFF. CDR3 nucleotides: TGCAGCGTTGATGGGGCTAGCGGGACCCCGAGCTCCTACAATGAGCAGTTCTTC.